Only a few counts were recorded for the clone carrying this T cell receptor beta chain. Germline-derived CDR1 and CDR2 are MNHEY and SMNVEV (reference sequence). The ends were cut back, 3 bases at V and 5 bases at J, with 13 bases in the middle. This CDR3 has 14 amino acids. The PCR was carried out with 60 Vbeta primers and 13 Jbeta primers. Using immunoSEQ multiplex PCR, the repertoire was profiled, and TCRdb retains in-frame clones only, with some absent. The table has about 120,000 clones, about 60% seen once. The data originate from a study of cytomegalovirus exposure and HLA in healthy donors. The rearrangement links TRBV27 to TRBJ1-1; D possibly corresponds to TRBD1 (6 bases). The TCR was taken from a man between 40 and 49 years old in good health and CMV-seropositive. The source material was PBMCs. CDR3 DNA: TGTGCCAGCAGTTTGCAGGGGCTGGGGACTGAAGCTTTCTTT. Translating gives CASSLQGLGTEAFF.